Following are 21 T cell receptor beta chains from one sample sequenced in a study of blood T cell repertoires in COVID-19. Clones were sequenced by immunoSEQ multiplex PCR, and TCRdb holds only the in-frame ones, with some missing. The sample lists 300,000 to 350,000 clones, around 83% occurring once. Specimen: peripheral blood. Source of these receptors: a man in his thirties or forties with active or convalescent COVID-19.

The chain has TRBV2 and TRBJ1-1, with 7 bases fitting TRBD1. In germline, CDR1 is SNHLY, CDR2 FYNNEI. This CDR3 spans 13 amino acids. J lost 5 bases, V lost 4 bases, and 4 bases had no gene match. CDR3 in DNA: TGTGCCAGCAGTGCTACAGGGGTGACTGAAGCTTTCTTT. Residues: CASSATGVTEAFF.

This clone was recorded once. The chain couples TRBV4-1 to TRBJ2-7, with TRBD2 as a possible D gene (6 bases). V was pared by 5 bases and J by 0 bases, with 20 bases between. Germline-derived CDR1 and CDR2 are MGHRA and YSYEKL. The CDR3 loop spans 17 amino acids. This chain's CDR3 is CASSLGGDTASSYEQYF. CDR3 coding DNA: TGCGCCAGCAGCTTAGGAGGGGATACAGCGAGCTCCTACGAGCAGTACTTC.

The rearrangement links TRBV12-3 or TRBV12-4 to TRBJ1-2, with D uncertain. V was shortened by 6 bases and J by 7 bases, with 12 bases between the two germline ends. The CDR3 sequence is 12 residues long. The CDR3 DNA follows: TGTGCCAGCAGCCAGTTCACGGGTGGCTACACCTTC. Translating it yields CASSQFTGGYTF.

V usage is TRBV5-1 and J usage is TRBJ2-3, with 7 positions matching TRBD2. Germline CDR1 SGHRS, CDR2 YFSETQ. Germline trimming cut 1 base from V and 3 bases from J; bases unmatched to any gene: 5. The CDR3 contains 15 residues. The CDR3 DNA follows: TGCGCCAGCAGCTTGACGGGAGGTCGTACAGATACGCAGTATTTT. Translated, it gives CASSLTGGRTDTQYF. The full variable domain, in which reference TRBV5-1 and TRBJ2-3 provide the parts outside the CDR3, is KAGVTQTPRYLIKTRGQQVTLSCSPISGHRSVSWYQQTPGQGLQFLFEYFSETQRNKGNFPGRFSGRQFSNSRSEMNVSTLELGDSALYLCASSLTGGRTDTQYFGPGTRLTVL.

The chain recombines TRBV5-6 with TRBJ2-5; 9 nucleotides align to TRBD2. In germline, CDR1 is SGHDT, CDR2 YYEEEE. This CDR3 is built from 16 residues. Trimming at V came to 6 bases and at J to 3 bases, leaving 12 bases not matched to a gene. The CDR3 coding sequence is TGTGCCAGCACTAACTCCCGGACTAGCGTAAAAGAGACCCAGTACTTC. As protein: CASTNSRTSVKETQYF.

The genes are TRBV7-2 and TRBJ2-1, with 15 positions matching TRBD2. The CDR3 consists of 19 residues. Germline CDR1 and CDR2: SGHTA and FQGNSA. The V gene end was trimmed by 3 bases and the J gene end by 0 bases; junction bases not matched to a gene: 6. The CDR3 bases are TGTGCCAGCAGCTTCCGAGGGACTAGCGGGGGGAGCTCCTACAATGAGCAGTTCTTC. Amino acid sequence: CASSFRGTSGGSSYNEQFF.

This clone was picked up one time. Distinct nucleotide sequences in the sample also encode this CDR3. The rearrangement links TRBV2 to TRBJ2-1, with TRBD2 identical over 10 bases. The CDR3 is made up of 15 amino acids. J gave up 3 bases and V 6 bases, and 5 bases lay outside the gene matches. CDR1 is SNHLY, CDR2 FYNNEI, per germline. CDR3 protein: CASRVGLAVYNEQFF. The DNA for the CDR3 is TGTGCCAGCAGGGTAGGACTAGCGGTCTACAATGAGCAGTTCTTC.

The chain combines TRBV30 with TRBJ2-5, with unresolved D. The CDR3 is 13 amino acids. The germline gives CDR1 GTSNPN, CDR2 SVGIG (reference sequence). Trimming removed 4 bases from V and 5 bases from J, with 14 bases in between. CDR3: CAWNTRSLETQYF. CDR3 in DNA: TGTGCCTGGAATACGAGAAGCCTGGAGACCCAGTACTTC. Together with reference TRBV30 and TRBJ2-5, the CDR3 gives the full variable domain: SQTIHQWPATLVQPVGSPLSLECTVEGTSNPNLYWYRQAAGRGLQLLFYSVGIGQISSEVPQNLSASRPQDRQFILSSKKLLLSDSGFYLCAWNTRSLETQYFGPGTRLLVL.

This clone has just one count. In DNA form, the CDR3 reads TGTGCCAGCAGCTTGGAGACAGGGTTGGACCCGTACGAGCAGTACTTC. Translation: CASSLETGLDPYEQYF. The chain couples TRBV5-4 to TRBJ2-7; TRBD1 aligns across 7 bases. V lost 0 bases, J lost 4 bases, and 10 bases stayed unmatched. The CDR3 contains 16 residues. Per the germline V gene, CDR1 is SGHNT and CDR2 is YYREEE (reference sequence).

The CDR3, as DNA: TGTGCCAGCAGCGAGGCGGATACGCAGTATTTT. Protein product: CASSEADTQYF. The chain joins TRBV7-8 to TRBJ2-3; no reliable D call. The CDR3 runs to 11 residues. Trimming removed 5 bases from V and 6 bases from J, with 6 bases in between. The germline V gene encodes CDR1 SGHVS and CDR2 FQNEAQ.

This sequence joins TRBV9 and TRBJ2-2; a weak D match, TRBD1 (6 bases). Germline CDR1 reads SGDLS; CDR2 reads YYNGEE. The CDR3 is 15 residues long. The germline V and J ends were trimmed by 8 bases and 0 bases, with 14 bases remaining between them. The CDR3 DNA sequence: TGTGCCAGTCAACAGGGCTCCGCGAACACCGGGGAGCTGTTTTTT. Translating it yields CASQQGSANTGELFF. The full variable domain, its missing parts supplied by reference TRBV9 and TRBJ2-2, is DSGVTQTPKHLITATGQRVTLRCSPRSGDLSVYWYQQSLDQGLQFLIQYYNGEERAKGNILERFSAQQFPDLHSELNLSSLELGDSALYFCASQQGSANTGELFFGEGSRLTVL.

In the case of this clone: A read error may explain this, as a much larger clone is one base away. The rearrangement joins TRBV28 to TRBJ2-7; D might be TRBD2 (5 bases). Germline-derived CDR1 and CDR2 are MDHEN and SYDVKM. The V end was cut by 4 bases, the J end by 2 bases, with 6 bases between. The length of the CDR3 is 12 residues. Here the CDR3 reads CASSSSPYEQYF. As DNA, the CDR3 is TGTGCCAGCAGTTCTAGCCCCTACGAGCAGTACTTC.

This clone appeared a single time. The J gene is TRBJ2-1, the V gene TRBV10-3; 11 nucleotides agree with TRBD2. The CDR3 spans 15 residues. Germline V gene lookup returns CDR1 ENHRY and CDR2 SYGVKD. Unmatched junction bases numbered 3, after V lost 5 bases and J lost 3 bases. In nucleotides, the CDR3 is TGTGCCATCAGTACCGGGACTAGCGGCTACAATGAGCAGTTCTTC. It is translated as CAISTGTSGYNEQFF.

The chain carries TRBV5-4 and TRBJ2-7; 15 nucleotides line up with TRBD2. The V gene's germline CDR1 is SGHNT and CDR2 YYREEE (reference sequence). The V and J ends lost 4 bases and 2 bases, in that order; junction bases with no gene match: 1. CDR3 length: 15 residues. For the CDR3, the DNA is TGTGCCAGCAGCCGGACTAGCGGGAGGGCCTACGAGCAGTACTTC. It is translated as CASSRTSGRAYEQYF.

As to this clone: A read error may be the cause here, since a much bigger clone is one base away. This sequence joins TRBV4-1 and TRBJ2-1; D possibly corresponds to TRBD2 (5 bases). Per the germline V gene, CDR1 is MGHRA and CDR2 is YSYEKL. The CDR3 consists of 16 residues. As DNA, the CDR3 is TGCGCCCGCAGCCGGCCTGGGAGCGCGTTTAACAATGAGCAGTTCTTC. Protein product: CARSRPGSAFNNEQFF.

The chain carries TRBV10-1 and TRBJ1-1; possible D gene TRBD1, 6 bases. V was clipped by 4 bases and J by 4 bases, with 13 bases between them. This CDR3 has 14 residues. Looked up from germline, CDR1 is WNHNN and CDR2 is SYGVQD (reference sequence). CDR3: CASSGSGGFTEAFF. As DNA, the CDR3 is TGCGCCAGCAGTGGGAGTGGGGGCTTCACTGAAGCTTTCTTT.

The CDR3 sequence: CASSLGGTGFYEQYF. For the CDR3, the DNA is TGCGCCAGCAGCTTGGGAGGGACAGGATTCTACGAGCAGTACTTC. V usage is TRBV5-1 and J usage is TRBJ2-7, with 8 bases matching TRBD1. Germline CDR1 is SGHRS and CDR2 is YFSETQ. With 0 bases clipped from V and 3 bases from J, the junction kept 5 bases outside the gene matches. The CDR3 length is 15 residues.

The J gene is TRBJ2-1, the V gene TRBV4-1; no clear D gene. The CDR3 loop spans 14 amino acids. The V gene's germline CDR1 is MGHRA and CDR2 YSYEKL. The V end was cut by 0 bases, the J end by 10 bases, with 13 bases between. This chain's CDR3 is CASSQELARYEQFF. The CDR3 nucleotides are TGCGCCAGCAGCCAAGAACTCGCTAGATACGAGCAGTTCTTC.

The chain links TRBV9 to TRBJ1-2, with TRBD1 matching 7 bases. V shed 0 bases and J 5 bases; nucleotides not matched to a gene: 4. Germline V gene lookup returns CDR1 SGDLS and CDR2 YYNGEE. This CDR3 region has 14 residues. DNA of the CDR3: TGTGCCAGCAGCGTAGACAGGGGTGGATATGGCTACACCTTC. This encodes CASSVDRGGYGYTF.

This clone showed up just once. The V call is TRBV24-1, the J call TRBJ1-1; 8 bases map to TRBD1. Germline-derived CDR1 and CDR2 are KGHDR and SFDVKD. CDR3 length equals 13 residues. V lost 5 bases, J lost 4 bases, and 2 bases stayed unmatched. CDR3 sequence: CATSGTGGTEAFF. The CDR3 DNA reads TGTGCCACCAGTGGCACAGGGGGCACTGAAGCTTTCTTT.

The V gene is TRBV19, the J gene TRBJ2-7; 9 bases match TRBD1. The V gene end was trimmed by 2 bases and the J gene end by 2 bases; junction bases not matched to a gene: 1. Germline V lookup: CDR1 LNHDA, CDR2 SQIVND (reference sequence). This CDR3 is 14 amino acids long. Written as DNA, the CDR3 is TGTGCCAGTAGTATAACAGGGGGCGCCTACGAGCAGTACTTC. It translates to CASSITGGAYEQYF.